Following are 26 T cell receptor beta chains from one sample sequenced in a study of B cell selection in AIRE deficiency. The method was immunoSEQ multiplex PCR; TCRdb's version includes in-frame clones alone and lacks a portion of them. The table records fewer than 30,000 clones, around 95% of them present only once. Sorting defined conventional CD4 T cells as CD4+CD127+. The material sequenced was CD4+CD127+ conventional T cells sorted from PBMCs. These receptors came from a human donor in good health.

This chain's CDR3 is CSASDNYGYTF. CDR3 nucleotide sequence: TGCAGTGCTAGTGACAACTATGGCTACACCTTC. This chain uses TRBV20-1 with TRBJ1-2; D not certain. Germline values: CDR1 DFQATT, CDR2 SNEGSKA (reference sequence). V gave up 3 bases and J gave up 2 bases, with 4 bases separating them. This CDR3 comprises 11 residues.

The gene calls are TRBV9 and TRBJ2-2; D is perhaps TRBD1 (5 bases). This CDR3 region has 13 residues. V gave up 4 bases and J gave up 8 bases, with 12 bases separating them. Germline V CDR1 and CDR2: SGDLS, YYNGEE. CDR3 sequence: CASSPRTLGELFF. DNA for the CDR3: TGTGCCAGCAGCCCACGGACACTTGGGGAGCTGTTTTTT.

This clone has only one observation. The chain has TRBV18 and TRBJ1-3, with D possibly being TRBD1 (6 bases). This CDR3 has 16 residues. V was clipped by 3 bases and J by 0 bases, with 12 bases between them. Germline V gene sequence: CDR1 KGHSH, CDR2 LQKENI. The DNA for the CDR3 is TGTGCCAGCTCACCTTGGACAGTCCTCTCTGGAAACACCATATATTTT. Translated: CASSPWTVLSGNTIYF.

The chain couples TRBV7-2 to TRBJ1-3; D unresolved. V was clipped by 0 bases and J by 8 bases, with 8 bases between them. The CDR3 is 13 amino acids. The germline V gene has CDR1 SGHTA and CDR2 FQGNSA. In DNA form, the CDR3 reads TGTGCCAGCAGCTTAGCTGCCCCTGACACCATATATTTT. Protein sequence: CASSLAAPDTIYF.

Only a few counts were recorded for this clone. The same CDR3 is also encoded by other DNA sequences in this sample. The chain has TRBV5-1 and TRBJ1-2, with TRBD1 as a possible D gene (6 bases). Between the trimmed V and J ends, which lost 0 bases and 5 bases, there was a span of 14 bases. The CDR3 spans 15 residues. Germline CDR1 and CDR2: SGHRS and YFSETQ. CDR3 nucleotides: TGCGCCAGCAGCTTGGTACAGGGTGGGGGATATGGCTACACCTTC. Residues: CASSLVQGGGYGYTF.

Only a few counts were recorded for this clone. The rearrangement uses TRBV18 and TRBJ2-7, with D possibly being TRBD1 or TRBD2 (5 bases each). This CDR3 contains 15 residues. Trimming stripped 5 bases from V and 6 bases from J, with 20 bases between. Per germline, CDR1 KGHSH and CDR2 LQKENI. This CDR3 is CASSTESGRTSEQYF. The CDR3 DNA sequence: TGTGCCAGCTCAACAGAATCGGGACGGACGTCCGAGCAGTACTTC.

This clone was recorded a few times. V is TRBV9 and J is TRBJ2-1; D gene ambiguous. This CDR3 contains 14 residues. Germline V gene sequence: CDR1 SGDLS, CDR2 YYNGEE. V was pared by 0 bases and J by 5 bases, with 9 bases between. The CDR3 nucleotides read TGTGCCAGCAGCGTAGAGTTGGTAGACAATGAGCAGTTCTTC. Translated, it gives CASSVELVDNEQFF.

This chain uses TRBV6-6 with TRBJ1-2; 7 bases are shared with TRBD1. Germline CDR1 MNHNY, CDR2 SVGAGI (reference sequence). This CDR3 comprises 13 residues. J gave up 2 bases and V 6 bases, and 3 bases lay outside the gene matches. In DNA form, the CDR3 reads TGTGCCAGCAGCCTGGGACAGAACTATGGCTACACCTTC. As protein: CASSLGQNYGYTF.

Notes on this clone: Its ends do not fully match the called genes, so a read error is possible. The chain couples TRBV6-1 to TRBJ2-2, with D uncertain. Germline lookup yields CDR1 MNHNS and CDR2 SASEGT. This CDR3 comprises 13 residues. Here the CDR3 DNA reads TGTGCCAGCATTGAAGCGAACACCGGGGAGCTGTTTTTT. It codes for CASIEANTGELFF.

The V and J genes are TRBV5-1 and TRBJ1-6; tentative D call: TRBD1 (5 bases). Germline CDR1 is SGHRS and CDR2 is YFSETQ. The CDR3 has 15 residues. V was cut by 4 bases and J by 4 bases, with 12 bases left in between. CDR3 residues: CASSLGTSYNSPLHF. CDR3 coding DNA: TGCGCCAGCAGCCTAGGGACGTCTTATAATTCACCCCTCCACTTT.

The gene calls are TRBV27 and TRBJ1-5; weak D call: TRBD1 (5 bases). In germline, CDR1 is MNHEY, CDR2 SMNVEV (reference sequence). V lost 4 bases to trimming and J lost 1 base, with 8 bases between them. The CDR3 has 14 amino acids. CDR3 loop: CASSSAGSNQPQHF. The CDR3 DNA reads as TGTGCCAGCAGTTCCGCAGGGAGCAATCAGCCCCAGCATTTT.

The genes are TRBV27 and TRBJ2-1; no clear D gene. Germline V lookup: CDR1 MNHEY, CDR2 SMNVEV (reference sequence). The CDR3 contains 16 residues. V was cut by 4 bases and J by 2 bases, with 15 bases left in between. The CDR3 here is CASSSIIVTPYNEQFF. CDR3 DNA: TGTGCCAGCAGTTCGATTATAGTAACCCCCTACAATGAGCAGTTCTTC.

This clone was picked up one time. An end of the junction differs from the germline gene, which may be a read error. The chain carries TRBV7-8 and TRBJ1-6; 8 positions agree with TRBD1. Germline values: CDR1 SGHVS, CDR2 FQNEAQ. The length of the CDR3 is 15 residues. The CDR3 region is CASSPRQGTNSSLHF. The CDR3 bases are TGTGCCAGCAGCCCCCGACAGGGGACTAATTCATCCCTCCACTTT.

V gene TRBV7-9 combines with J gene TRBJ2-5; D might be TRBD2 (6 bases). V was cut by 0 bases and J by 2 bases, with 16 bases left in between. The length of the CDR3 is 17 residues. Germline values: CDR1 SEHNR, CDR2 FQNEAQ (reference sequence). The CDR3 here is CASSLAIYLRGQETQYF. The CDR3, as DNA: TGTGCCAGCAGCTTAGCAATCTACCTCCGGGGGCAAGAGACCCAGTACTTC.

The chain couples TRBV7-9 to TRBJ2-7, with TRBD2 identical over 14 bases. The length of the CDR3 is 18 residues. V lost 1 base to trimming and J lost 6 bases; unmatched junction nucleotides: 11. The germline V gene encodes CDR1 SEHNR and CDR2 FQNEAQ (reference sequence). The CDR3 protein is CASSLVLGTSGSLGEQYF. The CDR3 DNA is TGTGCCAGCAGCTTAGTTCTGGGGACTAGCGGGAGTTTAGGCGAGCAGTACTTC.

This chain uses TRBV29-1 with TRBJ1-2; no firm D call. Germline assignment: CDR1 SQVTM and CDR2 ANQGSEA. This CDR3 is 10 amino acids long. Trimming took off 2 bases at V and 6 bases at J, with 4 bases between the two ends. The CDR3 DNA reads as TGCAGCGTTGAATGGCATGGCTACACCTTC. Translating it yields CSVEWHGYTF.

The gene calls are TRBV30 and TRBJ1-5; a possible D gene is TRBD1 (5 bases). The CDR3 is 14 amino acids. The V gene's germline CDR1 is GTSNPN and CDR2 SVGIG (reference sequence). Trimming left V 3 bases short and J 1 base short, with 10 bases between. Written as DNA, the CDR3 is TGTGCCTGGAGAAATGGGGACAGCAATCAGCCCCAGCATTTT. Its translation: CAWRNGDSNQPQHF.

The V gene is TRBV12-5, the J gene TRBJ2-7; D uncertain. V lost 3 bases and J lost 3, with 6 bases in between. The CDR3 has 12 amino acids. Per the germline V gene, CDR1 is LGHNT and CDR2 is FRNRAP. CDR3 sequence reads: CASGFRFYEQYF. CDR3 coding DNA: TGTGCTAGTGGTTTTCGGTTCTACGAGCAGTACTTC.

CDR3 nucleotide sequence: TGTGCCACCAGCAGAGATATGGCTCTGGGCGAGACCCAGTACTTC. Translation gives CATSRDMALGETQYF. The chain joins TRBV15 to TRBJ2-5; D is unresolved. Germline V gives CDR1 LNHNV, CDR2 YYDKDF (reference sequence). V lost 0 bases to trimming and J lost 5 bases, with 13 bases between them. This CDR3 is built from 15 residues.

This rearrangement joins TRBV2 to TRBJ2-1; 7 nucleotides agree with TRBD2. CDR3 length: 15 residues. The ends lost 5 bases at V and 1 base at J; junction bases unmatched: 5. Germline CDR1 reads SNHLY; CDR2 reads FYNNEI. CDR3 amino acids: CASSLERGSYNEQFF. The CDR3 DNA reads TGTGCCAGCAGTTTAGAGCGGGGATCCTACAATGAGCAGTTCTTC.

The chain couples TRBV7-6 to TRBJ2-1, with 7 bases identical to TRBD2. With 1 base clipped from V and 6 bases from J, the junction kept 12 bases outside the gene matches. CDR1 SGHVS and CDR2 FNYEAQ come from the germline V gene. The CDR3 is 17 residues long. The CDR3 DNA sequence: TGTGCCAGCAGCTTAGATGCAGCGGGGACTCTGGGCAATGAGCAGTTCTTC. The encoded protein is CASSLDAAGTLGNEQFF. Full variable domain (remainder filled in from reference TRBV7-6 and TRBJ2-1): GAGVSQSPRYKVTKRGQDVALRCDPISGHVSLYWYRQALGQGPEFLTYFNYEAQQDKSGLPNDRFSAERPEGSISTLTIQRTEQRDSAMYRCASSLDAAGTLGNEQFFGPGTRLTVL.

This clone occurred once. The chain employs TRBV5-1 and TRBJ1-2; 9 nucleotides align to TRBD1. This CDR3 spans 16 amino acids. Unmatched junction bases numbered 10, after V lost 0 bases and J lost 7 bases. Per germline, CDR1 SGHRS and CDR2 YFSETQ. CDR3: CASSLGPGQGFRGYTF. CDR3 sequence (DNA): TGCGCCAGCAGCTTGGGGCCGGGACAGGGATTTCGTGGCTACACCTTC.

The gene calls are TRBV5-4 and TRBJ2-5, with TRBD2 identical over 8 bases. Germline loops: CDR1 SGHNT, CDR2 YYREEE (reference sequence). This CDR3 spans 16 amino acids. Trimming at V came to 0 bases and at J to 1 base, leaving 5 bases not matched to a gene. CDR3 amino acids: CASSLAVAGLQETQYF. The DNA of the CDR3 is TGTGCCAGCAGCTTGGCGGTAGCGGGGCTCCAAGAGACCCAGTACTTC.

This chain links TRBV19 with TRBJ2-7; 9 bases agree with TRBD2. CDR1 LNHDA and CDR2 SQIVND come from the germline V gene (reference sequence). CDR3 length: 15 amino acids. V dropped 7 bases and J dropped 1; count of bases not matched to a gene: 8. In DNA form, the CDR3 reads TGTGCCAGTATGGAGGCGGGGGGGTCGTCCTACGAGCAGTACTTC. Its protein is CASMEAGGSSYEQYF.

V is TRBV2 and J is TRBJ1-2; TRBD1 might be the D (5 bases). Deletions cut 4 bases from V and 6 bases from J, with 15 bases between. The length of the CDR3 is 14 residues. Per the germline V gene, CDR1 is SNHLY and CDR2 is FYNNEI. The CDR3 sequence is CASSGDPPTHGYTF. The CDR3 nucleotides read TGTGCCAGCAGTGGGGACCCCCCTACCCATGGCTACACCTTC. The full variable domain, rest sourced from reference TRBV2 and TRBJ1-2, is EPEVTQTPSHQVTQMGQEVILRCVPISNHLYFYWYRQILGQKVEFLVSFYNNEISEKSEIFDDQFSVERPDGSNFTLKIRSTKLEDSAMYFCASSGDPPTHGYTFGSGTRLTVV.

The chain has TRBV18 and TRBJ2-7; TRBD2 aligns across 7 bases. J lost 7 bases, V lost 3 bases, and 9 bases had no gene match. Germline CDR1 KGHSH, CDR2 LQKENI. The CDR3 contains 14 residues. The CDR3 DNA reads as TGTGCCAGCTCACCCCTGGGCGGGGAGGGGGAGCAGTACTTC. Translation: CASSPLGGEGEQYF.